This passage covers 13 T cell receptor beta chains from one sample sequenced in a study of beta chain features in type 1 diabetes. cDNA synthesis used the whole RNA isolate, giving expressed TCRB sequences. Clones were read by immunoSEQ multiplex PCR, and TCRdb kept only the in-frame ones, dropping some. The sample consists of around 500,000 clones, about 32% of them appearing once. The sequencing sample was made of naive CD4+ T cells from blood. The receptor source for this set is a man aged 18 to 35 in good health.

The chain carries TRBV29-1 and TRBJ2-3, with D unresolved. Trimming took off 3 bases at V and 1 base at J, with 14 bases between the two ends. Per the germline V gene, CDR1 is SQVTM and CDR2 is ANQGSEA. The CDR3 has 15 amino acids. The CDR3 DNA is TGCAGCGTTGAGGTGGCTGGTCGGGGCACAGATACGCAGTATTTT. This codes for CSVEVAGRGTDTQYF.

This clone has more than one count but fewer than ten. V and J are TRBV25-1 and TRBJ2-6, with D perhaps TRBD1 or TRBD2 (5 bases each). This CDR3 comprises 17 residues. Deletions cut 6 bases from V and 2 bases from J, with 17 bases between. Germline V CDR1 and CDR2: MGHDK, SYGVNS. The CDR3 nucleotides read TGTGCCAGCAGCCACTCCGCAGGGACCGCTGGGGCCAACGTCCTGACTTTC. Residues: CASSHSAGTAGANVLTF.

The rearrangement joins TRBV7-2 to TRBJ2-3; D is undetermined. CDR1 is SGHTA, CDR2 FQGNSA, per germline. The CDR3 totals 13 residues. Trimming pared 2 bases from V and 0 bases from J, leaving 3 bases between. The CDR3 loop reads CASSLYSTDTQYF. CDR3 nucleotide sequence: TGTGCCAGCAGCTTATATAGCACAGATACGCAGTATTTT.

V gene TRBV27 combines with J gene TRBJ2-3, with D unresolved. This CDR3 has 14 amino acids. Germline-derived CDR1 and CDR2 are MNHEY and SMNVEV (reference sequence). Trimming removed 5 bases at V and 5 bases at J, with 14 bases between. CDR3 region: CASSLSTVEDTQYF. Written as DNA, the CDR3 is TGTGCCAGCAGTCTTTCCACGGTGGAAGATACGCAGTATTTT.

Notes on this clone: Within the sample, other DNA sequences also encode this same CDR3. CDR3 sequence reads: CASSLRLNTEAFF. The DNA of the CDR3 is TGTGCCAGCAGCTTAAGGCTGAACACTGAAGCTTTCTTT. The chain carries TRBV7-3 and TRBJ1-1; D not resolved. Germline CDR1 and CDR2: SGHTA and FQGTGA. This CDR3 is 13 amino acids long. Between the trimmed V and J ends, which lost 1 base and 0 bases, there was a span of 3 bases. The whole variable domain, remainder taken from reference TRBV7-3 and TRBJ1-1, is GAGVSQTPSNKVTEKGKYVELRCDPISGHTALYWYRQSLGQGPEFLIYFQGTGAADDSGLPNDRFFAVRPEGSVSTLKIQRTERGDSAVYLCASSLRLNTEAFFGQGTRLTVV.

This rearrangement joins TRBV2 to TRBJ2-2, with TRBD2 matching 12 bases. The V and J ends lost 5 bases and 6 bases, in that order; junction bases with no gene match: 7. The CDR3 contains 16 residues. CDR1 and CDR2 (germline): SNHLY, FYNNEI. The DNA for the CDR3 is TGTGCCAGCAGTCGGCGGACTAGCGGGATGGCCGGGGAGCTGTTTTTT. Its protein is CASSRRTSGMAGELFF.

The genes are TRBV4-3 and TRBJ2-7; no clear D. This CDR3 is 14 amino acids long. CDR1 is LGHNA, CDR2 YSLEER, per germline. Trimming removed 0 bases from V and 3 bases from J, with 9 bases in between. CDR3 bases: TGCGCCAGCAGCCAAGAATGGGCGGTCTACGAGCAGTACTTC. Its translation: CASSQEWAVYEQYF.

The chain uses TRBV18 and TRBJ1-1; D might be TRBD1 (6 bases). Deletions cut 5 bases from V and 4 bases from J, with 17 bases between. The germline V gene encodes CDR1 KGHSH and CDR2 LQKENI. The CDR3 spans 15 residues. CDR3 nucleotide sequence: TGTGCCAGCTCATCCGCCTACGGGGGCGGCACTGAAGCTTTCTTT. Translated: CASSSAYGGGTEAFF.

This clone was found a few times. This chain connects TRBV29-1 to TRBJ2-1, with D unresolved. Trimming stripped 4 bases from V and 2 bases from J, with 9 bases between. The CDR3 covers 13 residues. The germline gives CDR1 SQVTM, CDR2 ANQGSEA. CDR3 nucleotide sequence: TGCAGCGTTGCAGAGGTGGCCTACAATGAGCAGTTCTTC. This encodes CSVAEVAYNEQFF.

This clone was seen only a few times. The chain carries TRBV6-1 and TRBJ1-3; D gene uncertain. The CDR3 is made up of 14 amino acids. The ends were cut back, 7 bases at V and 1 base at J, with 11 bases in the middle. Per germline, CDR1 MNHNS and CDR2 SASEGT. In DNA, the CDR3 is TGTGCCAGCACATCATCGGATTCTGGAAACACCATATATTTT. It translates to CASTSSDSGNTIYF.

This clone has a handful of counts. The chain carries TRBV7-2 and TRBJ2-7; 10 positions agree with TRBD2. J was trimmed by 2 bases and V by 0 bases; bases with no gene match: 10. The V gene's germline CDR1 is SGHTA and CDR2 FQGNSA. This CDR3 is built from 18 residues. DNA for the CDR3: TGTGCCAGCAGCTTAGCGTCTAGCGGGAGCACTAAAACCTACGAGCAGTACTTC. It codes for CASSLASSGSTKTYEQYF.

This clone was seen only a few times. The J gene is TRBJ2-6, the V gene TRBV11-2; unclear D gene. Germline CDR1 SGHAT, CDR2 FQNNGV. Trimming pared 3 bases from V and 1 base from J, leaving 16 bases between. This CDR3 is built from 18 residues. This chain's CDR3 is CASSFGQLPGSGANVLTF. CDR3 coding DNA: TGTGCCAGCAGCTTTGGGCAGCTCCCTGGGTCTGGGGCCAACGTCCTGACTTTC.

V gene TRBV4-1 combines with J gene TRBJ2-3; 14 bases are shared with TRBD2. Germline loops: CDR1 MGHRA, CDR2 YSYEKL. V shed 4 bases and J 5 bases; nucleotides not matched to a gene: 2. The CDR3 runs 15 residues. The CDR3 protein is CASSPGLAGVDTQYF. CDR3 DNA: TGCGCCAGCAGCCCGGGACTAGCGGGAGTAGATACGCAGTATTTT.